This T cell receptor (beta chain) was captured in a study of T-cell memory formation after mild COVID-19. The V end was cut by 2 bases, the J end by 3 bases, with 13 bases between. Per the germline V gene, CDR1 is MNHEY and CDR2 is SVGAGI. This CDR3 region has 16 residues. From the 5' RACE reads, TCRdb called clonotypes with MiXCR, one entry per CDR3 protein. The table shows 250,000 to 350,000 distinct CDR3 sequences, with around 15% occurring only once. What was sequenced was PBMCs or a T cell subset sorted from them (not recorded which). V and J are TRBV6-5 and TRBJ1-4; D is unclear. The TCR sequence derives from a man aged 18-30 years who had mild COVID-19 (a few samples of this study predate the infection). Cell type and time point are not known. The CDR3 here is CASSYSSGSPNEKLFF. As DNA, the CDR3 is TGTGCCAGCAGTTACAGTTCTGGCTCACCTAATGAAAAACTGTTTTTT.